The 20 T cell receptor beta chains below all came from one sample that was sequenced in a study of cytomegalovirus exposure and HLA in healthy donors. The PCR had 60 Vbeta and 13 Jbeta primers. Profiled with immunoSEQ multiplex PCR; TCRdb holds only in-frame clones, not every one. Of 70,000 to 100,000 clones in the sample, roughly 60% are singletons; the top ten hold roughly 21%. Sequenced: PBMCs. The receptor source for this set is a woman aged 45-60 years in good health and CMV-seropositive.

This clone turned up a few times. The rearrangement links TRBV2 to TRBJ1-5; D might be TRBD1 (6 bases). Germline CDR1 is SNHLY and CDR2 is FYNNEI. This CDR3 has 15 residues. V lost 7 bases to trimming and J lost 1 base, with 14 bases between them. CDR3 sequence (DNA): TGTGCCAGCACAAGGGAACAGGGAAGCAATCAGCCCCAGCATTTT. This sequence encodes CASTREQGSNQPQHF.

The V call is TRBV18, the J call TRBJ2-5; 12 nucleotides match TRBD1. CDR1 is KGHSH and CDR2 is LQKENI in the germline V gene. This CDR3 spans 18 amino acids. V shed 5 bases, J shed 4 bases, and the junction held 14 bases outside the gene matches. CDR3 loop: CASSVRDRGLRRSETQYF. The CDR3 DNA reads as TGTGCCAGCTCAGTCCGGGACAGGGGGCTTCGAAGGTCAGAGACCCAGTACTTC.

This clone came up a few times. J is TRBJ1-4 and V is TRBV28; a weak D match, TRBD1 (6 bases). Germline CDR1 reads MDHEN; CDR2 reads SYDVKM. The CDR3 runs to 15 residues. With 7 bases removed from V and 7 bases from J, the gap between germline ends came to 19 bases. The CDR3 region has the DNA TGTGCCAGCAATCATAATAGGGGGGGAGCTGAAAAACTGTTTTTT. As protein: CASNHNRGGAEKLFF.

About this clone itself: Compared with germline, one end of the junction differs, possibly owing to a read error. The V and J genes are TRBV4-1 and TRBJ2-7, with a possible D match to TRBD1 (6 bases). The CDR3 has 15 residues. Germline values: CDR1 MGHRA, CDR2 YSYEKL. CDR3 in DNA: TGTGCCAGCAGCGCCACCGGGACACGAGCCTACGAGCAGTACTTC. Residues: CASSATGTRAYEQYF.

The chain recombines TRBV12-5 with TRBJ2-2, with D unclear. Trimming took off 5 bases at V and 4 bases at J, with 11 bases between the two ends. The CDR3 loop spans 14 amino acids. Germline CDR1 LGHNT, CDR2 FRNRAP. CDR3 nucleotide sequence: TGTGCTAGTGGTCCGGGTGGAAGCACCGGGGAGCTGTTTTTT. Its protein is CASGPGGSTGELFF.

This clone was seen more than once but under ten times. CDR3 DNA sequence: TGTGCCAGCTCACCAACGGGACAGCCCCATGGCTACACCTTC. Protein: CASSPTGQPHGYTF. This rearrangement joins TRBV18 to TRBJ1-2, with 7 bases aligning to TRBD1. Germline values: CDR1 KGHSH, CDR2 LQKENI. The CDR3 is 14 amino acids. J gave up 6 bases and V 2 bases, and 6 bases lay outside the gene matches. The whole variable domain, remainder taken from reference TRBV18 and TRBJ1-2, is NAGVMQNPRHLVRRRGQEARLRCSPMKGHSHVYWYRQLPEEGLKFMVYLQKENIIDESGMPKERFSAEFPKEGPSILRIQQVVRGDSAAYFCASSPTGQPHGYTFGSGTRLTVV.

This clone was seen more than once but under ten times. The chain recombines TRBV5-5 with TRBJ1-1; a weak D match, TRBD1 (5 bases). Trimming left V 3 bases short and J 0 bases short, with 12 bases between. The germline CDR1 and CDR2 sequences are SGHKS and YYEKEE (reference sequence). The CDR3 runs 15 residues. The CDR3 bases are TGTGCCAGCAGCTCATACAGGAACATGAACACTGAAGCTTTCTTT. Its translation is CASSSYRNMNTEAFF.

This clone was picked up one time. The rearrangement joins TRBV2 to TRBJ1-1; D is perhaps TRBD1 (6 bases). The CDR3 spans 16 residues. V lost 6 bases and J lost 2, with 19 bases in between. Germline loops: CDR1 SNHLY, CDR2 FYNNEI. In nucleotides, the CDR3 is TGTGCCAGCAGAGATACCTTTGACAGGCTCAACACTGAAGCTTTCTTT. This codes for CASRDTFDRLNTEAFF.

The V call is TRBV28, the J call TRBJ2-1, with D maybe TRBD1 (5 bases). This CDR3 is built from 13 residues. Germline V lookup: CDR1 MDHEN, CDR2 SYDVKM. The V gene lost 5 bases and the J gene lost 10 bases, with 15 bases spanning the gap. CDR3 sequence: CASSPSRVGEQFF. CDR3 coding DNA: TGTGCCAGCAGTCCCTCCAGGGTTGGGGAGCAGTTCTTC.

The V gene is TRBV28, the J gene TRBJ1-5, with a weak D call TRBD1 (6 bases). The V end lost 5 bases, the J end lost 7 bases, and 24 bases lay between the germline ends. Germline CDR1 MDHEN, CDR2 SYDVKM. The CDR3 is 17 amino acids. Here the CDR3 reads CASSPTAGTRLRQPQHF. The CDR3 nucleotides read TGTGCCAGCAGTCCTACCGCCGGGACACGTTTACGACAGCCCCAGCATTTT.

V and J are TRBV29-1 and TRBJ2-3, with 8 bases aligning to TRBD2. The length of the CDR3 is 14 residues. V was pared by 7 bases and J by 3 bases, with 9 bases of the junction left unmatched. CDR1 and CDR2 (germline): SQVTM, ANQGSEA. The CDR3 sequence: CSGTGGPVTDTQYF. In DNA form, the CDR3 reads TGCAGCGGGACGGGGGGGCCTGTTACAGATACGCAGTATTTT.

V and J are TRBV7-8 and TRBJ2-1; the match to TRBD1 covers 8 bases. The V gene's germline CDR1 is SGHVS and CDR2 FQNEAQ. This CDR3 has 16 amino acids. The trim removed 0 bases at V and 3 bases at J, leaving 4 bases unmatched. CDR3 sequence: CASSLAPGQDYNEQFF. The CDR3 coding sequence is TGTGCCAGCAGCTTAGCGCCGGGACAGGACTACAATGAGCAGTTCTTC.

The genes are TRBV19 and TRBJ1-5; D is perhaps TRBD1 (5 bases). This CDR3 contains 15 residues. Trimming took off 4 bases at V and 9 bases at J, with 19 bases between the two ends. Germline V CDR1 and CDR2: LNHDA, SQIVND (reference sequence). This CDR3 reads CASSTPGDRARPQHF. CDR3 coding DNA: TGTGCCAGTAGTACCCCGGGGGACCGGGCGCGGCCCCAGCATTTT.

The V and J genes are TRBV19 and TRBJ2-3; D call uncertain. In germline, CDR1 is LNHDA, CDR2 SQIVND (reference sequence). This CDR3 has 15 residues. Trimming stripped 8 bases from V and 4 bases from J, with 19 bases between. Written as DNA, the CDR3 is TGTGCCAGTTCCGTGGTCTTCTATCAGGCAGATACGCAGTATTTT. This codes for CASSVVFYQADTQYF. Supplemented by reference TRBV19 and TRBJ2-3, the full variable domain reads DGGITQSPKYLFRKEGQNVTLSCEQNLNHDAMYWYRQDPGQGLRLIYYSQIVNDFQKGDIAEGYSVSREKKESFPLTVTSAQKNPTAFYLCASSVVFYQADTQYFGPGTRLTVL.

The chain uses TRBV5-4 and TRBJ2-1, with 7 positions matching TRBD1. Trimming removed 1 base from V and 3 bases from J; junction bases left unmatched: 13. Germline CDR1 SGHNT, CDR2 YYREEE (reference sequence). The CDR3 totals 18 residues. CDR3 nucleotide sequence: TGTGCCAGCAGCTTGCGTTCAGGGGGAGAAGAAAACTACAATGAGCAGTTCTTC. It yields the protein CASSLRSGGEENYNEQFF. The full variable domain, its missing parts supplied by reference TRBV5-4 and TRBJ2-1, is ETGVTQSPTHLIKTRGQQVTLRCSSQSGHNTVSWYQQALGQGPQFIFQYYREEENGRGNFPPRFSGLQFPNYSSELNVNALELDDSALYLCASSLRSGGEENYNEQFFGPGTRLTVL.

The chain joins TRBV18 to TRBJ2-7; tentative D call: TRBD1 (5 bases). CDR1 and CDR2 from the germline V gene are KGHSH and LQKENI. The CDR3 sequence is 16 residues long. V dropped 5 bases and J dropped 0 bases, with 17 bases sitting between them. The chain's CDR3 is CASSGSNRFSSYEQYF. The CDR3 DNA is TGTGCCAGCTCAGGTTCGAACAGGTTTAGCTCCTACGAGCAGTACTTC.

J is TRBJ2-5 and V is TRBV7-9; D uncertain. Trimming left V 1 base short and J 5 bases short, with 11 bases between. CDR1 and CDR2 (germline): SEHNR, FQNEAQ (reference sequence). This CDR3 comprises 14 residues. CDR3 region: CASSLVVATETQYF. CDR3 DNA sequence: TGTGCCAGCAGCTTAGTTGTAGCCACTGAGACCCAGTACTTC. Using reference TRBV7-9 and TRBJ2-5 for the parts outside the CDR3, the full variable domain is DTGVSQNPRHKITKRGQNVTFRCDPISEHNRLYWYRQTLGQGPEFLTYFQNEAQLEKSRLLSDRFSAERPKGSFSTLEIQRTEQGDSAMYLCASSLVVATETQYFGPGTRLLVL.

The CDR3 sequence: CASSTEVQINEKLFF. CDR3 sequence (DNA): TGCGCCAGCAGCACAGAAGTACAGATTAATGAAAAACTGTTTTTT. The chain combines TRBV4-3 with TRBJ1-4; D gene unclear. From germline, CDR1 is LGHNA and CDR2 YSLEER. V gave up 5 bases and J gave up 4 bases, with 14 bases separating them. The length of the CDR3 is 15 residues.

On this clone itself: Other DNA sequences from this sample encode an identical CDR3 as well. The chain uses TRBV5-1 and TRBJ1-2; 8 bases align to TRBD1. V shed 0 bases and J 2 bases; nucleotides not matched to a gene: 0. In germline, CDR1 is SGHRS, CDR2 YFSETQ. The CDR3 is 14 amino acids. CDR3 loop: CASSLGTGNYGYTF. Written as DNA, the CDR3 is TGCGCCAGCAGCTTGGGGACAGGGAACTATGGCTACACCTTC.

The chain is built from TRBV28 and TRBJ2-7, with D tentatively TRBD1 (6 bases). The CDR3 is 15 residues long. Deletions cut 8 bases from V and 5 bases from J, with 22 bases between. CDR1 and CDR2 (germline): MDHEN, SYDVKM. CDR3 residues: CASESRRGGFDEQYF. The CDR3 nucleotides read TGTGCCAGCGAGTCCCGCAGGGGCGGTTTCGACGAGCAGTACTTC.